Listed below are T cell receptor beta chains from one sample, sequenced in a study of vaccination and CD4 T cells after COVID-19. These TCRs' antigens remain unknown. TCRdb reprocessed the PCR reads with MiXCR, giving one entry per CDR3 protein. The table shows about 12,000 distinct CDR3 sequences, with 55% to 80% occurring only once. The sample consisted of CD4+ T cells from blood, cultured in vitro, taken before SARS-CoV-2 vaccination. Receptors originate from a human donor who had recovered from COVID-19. Both conserved end residues are trimmed from each CDR3. Each record gives: J gene, V gene, CDR3 protein.

>TRBJ2-5|TRBV15
ATSEGLGIAETQY
>TRBJ1-5|TRBV19
ASTFTGGAQPQH
>TRBJ2-4|TRBV21-1
ASTGRDGSKNIQY
>TRBJ2-7|TRBV20-1
SASFLGDTYEQY
>TRBJ2-1|TRBV7-7
ASSFGREFDEQF
>TRBJ2-7|TRBV27
ASSLREGLATEQY
>TRBJ2-2|TRBV20-1
SARDKQGTNTGELF
>TRBJ1-1|TRBV30
AWSVQWGTEAF
>TRBJ2-7|TRBV19
ASSPPGLKLYEQY
>TRBJ1-2|TRBV6-2/TRBV6-3
ASSILGTNYGYT
>TRBJ1-2|TRBV20-1
SASRGGQARADYGYT
>TRBJ2-1|TRBV25-1
ASSDYLGNEQF
>TRBJ1-2|TRBV7-8
ASSRTGTGYGYT
>TRBJ1-1|TRBV20-1
SAWEPRQNTEAF
>TRBJ2-5|TRBV5-1
ASSFAGRETQY
>TRBJ2-1|TRBV6-2/TRBV6-3
ASRASGGYNEQF
>TRBJ1-1|TRBV15
ATSRDRAAHTEAF
>TRBJ2-7|TRBV7-2
ASSSLGQVPYEQY
>TRBJ1-6|TRBV7-9
ASSFVGDRAAAPLH
>TRBJ1-5|TRBV15
ATRLGVANQPQH
>TRBJ1-6|TRBV7-2
ASSLDSPLH
>TRBJ1-2|TRBV19
ASKTASYTNYGYT
>TRBJ1-1|TRBV14
ASSQGTGGSTEAF
>TRBJ1-6|TRBV11-2
ASSLGVIGSPLH
>TRBJ1-2|TRBV2
ASSDRDLPGGYT
>TRBJ1-2|TRBV20-1
SATTDRTTTGYGYT
>TRBJ2-4|TRBV7-3
ASSQAGGNIQY
>TRBJ2-1|TRBV2
ASSEAGLRRD
>TRBJ1-1|TRBV12-3/TRBV12-4
ASSRDLNTEAF
>TRBJ1-2|TRBV2
ASSTLTGGDGYGYT
>TRBJ2-5|TRBV6-5
ASSYLADQETQY
>TRBJ1-1|TRBV7-8
ASSPSGTTNTEAF
>TRBJ2-7|TRBV6-5
ASSYGGTVVYEQY
>TRBJ2-1|TRBV7-2
ASSLAAGRYNEQF
>TRBJ1-2|TRBV20-1
SAGAGTGSGYT
>TRBJ2-3|TRBV20-1
SARGGLAGVGGGADTQY
>TRBJ1-5|TRBV28
ASSLSDSLGNQPQH
>TRBJ2-7|TRBV20-1
SALSHIDFQGAREQY
>TRBJ2-1|TRBV7-2
ASSFLDRGKF
>TRBJ1-5|TRBV19
ASSIGGRHQPQH
>TRBJ2-2|TRBV6-5
ASSYGGGAGGLF
>TRBJ2-3|TRBV7-8
ASSTPQASTDTQY
>TRBJ2-1|TRBV6-1
ASNRDRVFNEQF
>TRBJ2-1|TRBV7-2
ATGGGSSYNEQF
>TRBJ2-5|TRBV19
ASMSRGTMETQY
>TRBJ1-5|TRBV6-8
ASTGGWVQPQH
>TRBJ2-7|TRBV19
ASSTRTGSEQY
>TRBJ2-5|TRBV2
ATGGDRGLGAQY
>TRBJ1-6|TRBV7-8
ASSFRATESPLH
>TRBJ1-2|TRBV30
AWRRWGQEEHGYT
>TRBJ2-2|TRBV10-1
ASSESSGRGRTGELF
>TRBJ2-5|TRBV28
ASSQNREETQY
>TRBJ2-7|TRBV12-3/TRBV12-4
ASSPSATRSSYEQY
>TRBJ2-2|TRBV7-2
ASSTYTGELF
>TRBJ2-6|TRBV15
ATSRDFLRLRDLRTGANVLT
>TRBJ1-1|TRBV28
ASSPHDRATEAF
>TRBJ2-2|TRBV20-1
SASYSGTGGMRELF